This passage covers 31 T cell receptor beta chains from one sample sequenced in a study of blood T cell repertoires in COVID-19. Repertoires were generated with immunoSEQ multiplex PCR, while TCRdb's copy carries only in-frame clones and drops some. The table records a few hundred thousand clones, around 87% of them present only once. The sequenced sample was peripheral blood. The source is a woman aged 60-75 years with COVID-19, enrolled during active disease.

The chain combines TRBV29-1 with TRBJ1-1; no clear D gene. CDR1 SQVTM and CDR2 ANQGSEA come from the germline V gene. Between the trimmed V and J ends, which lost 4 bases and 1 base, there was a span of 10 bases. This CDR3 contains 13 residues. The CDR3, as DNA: TGCAGCGTTGTAGCCGGGGAGAACACTGAAGCTTTCTTT. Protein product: CSVVAGENTEAFF.

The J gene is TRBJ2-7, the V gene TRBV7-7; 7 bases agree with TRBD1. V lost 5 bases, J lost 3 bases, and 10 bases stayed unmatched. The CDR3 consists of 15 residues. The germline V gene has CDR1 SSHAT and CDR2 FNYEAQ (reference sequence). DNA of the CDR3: TGTGCCAGCAGCCGTCGACAGGGACAGATCTACGAGCAGTACTTC. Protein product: CASSRRQGQIYEQYF.

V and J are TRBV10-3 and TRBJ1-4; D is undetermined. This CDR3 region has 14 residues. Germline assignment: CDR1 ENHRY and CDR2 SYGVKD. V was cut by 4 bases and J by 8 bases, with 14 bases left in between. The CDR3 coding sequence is TGTGCCATCAGTGTCAATGCCGGGGAAGAAAAACTGTTTTTT. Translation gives CAISVNAGEEKLFF.

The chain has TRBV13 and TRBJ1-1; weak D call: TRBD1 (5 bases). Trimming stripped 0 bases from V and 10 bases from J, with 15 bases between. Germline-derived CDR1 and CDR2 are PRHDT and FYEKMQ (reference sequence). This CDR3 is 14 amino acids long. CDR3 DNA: TGTGCCAGCAGCTTAGGCCGGGGGAATCCCCGAGCTTTCTTT. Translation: CASSLGRGNPRAFF.

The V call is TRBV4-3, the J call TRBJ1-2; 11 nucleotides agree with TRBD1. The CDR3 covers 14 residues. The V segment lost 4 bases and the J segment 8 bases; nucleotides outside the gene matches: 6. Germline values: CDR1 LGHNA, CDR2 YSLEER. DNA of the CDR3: TGCGCCAGCAGCCCCGGACAGGGGGCGAAGGGCTACACCTTC. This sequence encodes CASSPGQGAKGYTF.

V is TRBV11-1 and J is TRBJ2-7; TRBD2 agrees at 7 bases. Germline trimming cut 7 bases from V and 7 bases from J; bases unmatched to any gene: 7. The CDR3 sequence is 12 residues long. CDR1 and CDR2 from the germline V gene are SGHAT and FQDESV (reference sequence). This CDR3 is CASNHGAGEQYF. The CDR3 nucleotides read TGTGCCAGCAACCATGGAGCGGGGGAGCAGTACTTC.

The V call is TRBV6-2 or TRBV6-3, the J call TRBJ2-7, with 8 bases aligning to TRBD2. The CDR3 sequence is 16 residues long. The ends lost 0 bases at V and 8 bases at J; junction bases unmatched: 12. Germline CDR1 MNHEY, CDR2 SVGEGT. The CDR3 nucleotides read TGTGCCAGCAGTTACTCAGGGCGGGAGGTGACGGACAAGCAGTACTTC. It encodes CASSYSGREVTDKQYF.

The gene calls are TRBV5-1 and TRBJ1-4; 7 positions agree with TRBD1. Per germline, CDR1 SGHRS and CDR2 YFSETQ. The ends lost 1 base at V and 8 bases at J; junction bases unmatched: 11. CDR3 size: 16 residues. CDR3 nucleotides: TGCGCCAGCAGCTTGATCGGTACAGGGGCGGGGGAAAAACTGTTTTTT. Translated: CASSLIGTGAGEKLFF.

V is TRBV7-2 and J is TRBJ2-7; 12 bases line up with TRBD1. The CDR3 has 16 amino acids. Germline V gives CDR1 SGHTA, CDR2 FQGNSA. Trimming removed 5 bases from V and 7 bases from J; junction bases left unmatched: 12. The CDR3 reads CASSPMPGQGAGEQYF. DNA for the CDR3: TGTGCCAGCAGCCCCATGCCGGGACAGGGGGCAGGGGAGCAGTACTTC.

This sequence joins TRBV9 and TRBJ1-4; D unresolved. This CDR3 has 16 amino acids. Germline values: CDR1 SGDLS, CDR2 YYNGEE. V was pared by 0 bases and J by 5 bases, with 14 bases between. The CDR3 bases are TGTGCCAGCAGCGTAGGAACAACTACCACCAATGAAAAACTGTTTTTT. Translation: CASSVGTTTTNEKLFF. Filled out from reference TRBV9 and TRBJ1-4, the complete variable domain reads DSGVTQTPKHLITATGQRVTLRCSPRSGDLSVYWYQQSLDQGLQFLIQYYNGEERAKGNILERFSAQQFPDLHSELNLSSLELGDSALYFCASSVGTTTTNEKLFFGSGTQLSVL.

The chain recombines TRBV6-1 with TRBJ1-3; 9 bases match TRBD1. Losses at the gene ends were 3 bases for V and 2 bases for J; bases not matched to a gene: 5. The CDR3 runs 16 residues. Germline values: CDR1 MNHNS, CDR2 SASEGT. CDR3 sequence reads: CASSDGTGWTGNTIYF. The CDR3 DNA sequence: TGTGCCAGCAGTGATGGGACAGGGTGGACTGGAAACACCATATATTTT.

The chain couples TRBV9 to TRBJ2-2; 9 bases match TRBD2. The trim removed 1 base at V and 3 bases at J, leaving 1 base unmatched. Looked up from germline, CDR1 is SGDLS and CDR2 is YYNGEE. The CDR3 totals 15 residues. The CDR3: CASSVRGGDTGELFF. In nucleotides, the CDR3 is TGTGCCAGCAGCGTACGCGGGGGGGACACCGGGGAGCTGTTTTTT.

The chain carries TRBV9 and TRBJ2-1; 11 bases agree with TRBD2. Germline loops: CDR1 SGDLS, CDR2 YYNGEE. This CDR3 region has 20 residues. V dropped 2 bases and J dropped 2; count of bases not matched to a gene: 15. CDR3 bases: TGTGCCAGCAGCGTTAAGGGGGGGACTAGCGGATATCCAACCTACAATGAGCAGTTCTTC. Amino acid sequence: CASSVKGGTSGYPTYNEQFF.

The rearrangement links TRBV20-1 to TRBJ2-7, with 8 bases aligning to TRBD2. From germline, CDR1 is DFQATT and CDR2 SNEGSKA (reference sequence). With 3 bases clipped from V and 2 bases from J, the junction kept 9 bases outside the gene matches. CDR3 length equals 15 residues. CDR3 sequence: CSASAFLAGTYEQYF. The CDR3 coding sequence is TGCAGTGCTAGTGCGTTCCTAGCGGGCACCTACGAGCAGTACTTC.

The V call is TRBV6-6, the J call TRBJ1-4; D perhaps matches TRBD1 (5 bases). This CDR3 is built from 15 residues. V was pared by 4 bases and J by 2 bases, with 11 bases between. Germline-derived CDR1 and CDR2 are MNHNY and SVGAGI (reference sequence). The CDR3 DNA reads TGTGCCAGCAGTTTGGTTGGGGGGACTAATGAAAAACTGTTTTTT. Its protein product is CASSLVGGTNEKLFF.

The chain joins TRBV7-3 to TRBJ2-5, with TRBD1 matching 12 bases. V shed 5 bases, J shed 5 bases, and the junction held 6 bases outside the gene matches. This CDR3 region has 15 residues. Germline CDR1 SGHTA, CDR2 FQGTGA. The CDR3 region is CASSPGTGGFETQYF. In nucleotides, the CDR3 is TGTGCCAGCAGCCCGGGGACAGGGGGCTTTGAGACCCAGTACTTC. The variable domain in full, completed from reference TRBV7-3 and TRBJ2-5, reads GAGVSQTPSNKVTEKGKYVELRCDPISGHTALYWYRQSLGQGPEFLIYFQGTGAADDSGLPNDRFFAVRPEGSVSTLKIQRTERGDSAVYLCASSPGTGGFETQYFGPGTRLLVL.

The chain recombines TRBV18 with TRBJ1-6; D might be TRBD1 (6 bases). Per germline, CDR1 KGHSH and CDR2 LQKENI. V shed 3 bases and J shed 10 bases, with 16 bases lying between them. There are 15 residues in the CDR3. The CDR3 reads CASSPATGGVSPLHF. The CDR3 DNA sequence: TGTGCCAGCTCACCTGCGACAGGCGGAGTCTCACCCCTCCACTTT.

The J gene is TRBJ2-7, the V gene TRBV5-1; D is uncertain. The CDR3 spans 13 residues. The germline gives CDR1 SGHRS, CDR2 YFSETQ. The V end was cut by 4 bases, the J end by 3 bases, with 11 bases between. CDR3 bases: TGCGCCAGCAGCCCGCTGCCTAGCTACGAGCAGTACTTC. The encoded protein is CASSPLPSYEQYF.

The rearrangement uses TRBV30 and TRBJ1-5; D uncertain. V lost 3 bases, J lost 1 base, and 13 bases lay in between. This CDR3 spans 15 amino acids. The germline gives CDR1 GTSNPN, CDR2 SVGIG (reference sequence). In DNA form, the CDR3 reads TGTGCCTGGAGCCTGACTCCTACCAGCAATCAGCCCCAGCATTTT. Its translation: CAWSLTPTSNQPQHF.

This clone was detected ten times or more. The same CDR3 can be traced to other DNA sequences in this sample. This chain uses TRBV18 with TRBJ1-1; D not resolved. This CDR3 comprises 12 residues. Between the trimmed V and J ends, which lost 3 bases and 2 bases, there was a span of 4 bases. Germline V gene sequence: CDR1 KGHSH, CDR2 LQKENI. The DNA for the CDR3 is TGTGCCAGCTCACCGACAAACACTGAAGCTTTCTTT. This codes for CASSPTNTEAFF.

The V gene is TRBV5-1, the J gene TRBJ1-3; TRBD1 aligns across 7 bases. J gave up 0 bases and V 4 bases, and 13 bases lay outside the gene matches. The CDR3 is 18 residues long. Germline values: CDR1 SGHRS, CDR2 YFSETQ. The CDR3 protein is CASSMYPGTVISGNTIYF. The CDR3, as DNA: TGCGCCAGCAGCATGTATCCCGGGACAGTAATCTCTGGAAACACCATATATTTT.

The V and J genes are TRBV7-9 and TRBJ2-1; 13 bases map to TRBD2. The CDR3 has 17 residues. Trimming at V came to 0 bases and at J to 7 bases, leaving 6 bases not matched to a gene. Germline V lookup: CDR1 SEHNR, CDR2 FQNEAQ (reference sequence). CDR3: CASSLALTSGGANEQFF. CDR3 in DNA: TGTGCCAGCAGCTTAGCCCTTACTAGCGGGGGGGCTAATGAGCAGTTCTTC. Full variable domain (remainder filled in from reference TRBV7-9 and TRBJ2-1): DTGVSQNPRHKITKRGQNVTFRCDPISEHNRLYWYRQTLGQGPEFLTYFQNEAQLEKSRLLSDRFSAERPKGSFSTLEIQRTEQGDSAMYLCASSLALTSGGANEQFFGPGTRLTVL.

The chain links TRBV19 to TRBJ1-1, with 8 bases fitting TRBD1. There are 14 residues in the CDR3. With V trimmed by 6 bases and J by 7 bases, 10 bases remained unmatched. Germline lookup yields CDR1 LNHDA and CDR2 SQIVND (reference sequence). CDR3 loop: CASSPGTGGGEAFF. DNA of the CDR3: TGTGCCAGTAGCCCCGGGACAGGTGGGGGTGAAGCTTTCTTT.

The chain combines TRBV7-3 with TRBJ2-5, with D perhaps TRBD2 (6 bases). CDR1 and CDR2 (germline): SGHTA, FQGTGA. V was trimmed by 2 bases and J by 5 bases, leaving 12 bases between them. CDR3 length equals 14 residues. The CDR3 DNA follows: TGTGCCAGCAGCTTAGGAGGGGTTTCGGAGACCCAGTACTTC. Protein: CASSLGGVSETQYF.

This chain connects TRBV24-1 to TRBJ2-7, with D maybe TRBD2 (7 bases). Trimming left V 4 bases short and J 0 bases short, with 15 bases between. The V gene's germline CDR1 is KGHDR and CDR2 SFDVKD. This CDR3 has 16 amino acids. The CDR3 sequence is CATSDVGGLTSYEQYF. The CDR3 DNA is TGTGCCACCAGTGACGTCGGGGGGCTCACCTCCTACGAGCAGTACTTC.

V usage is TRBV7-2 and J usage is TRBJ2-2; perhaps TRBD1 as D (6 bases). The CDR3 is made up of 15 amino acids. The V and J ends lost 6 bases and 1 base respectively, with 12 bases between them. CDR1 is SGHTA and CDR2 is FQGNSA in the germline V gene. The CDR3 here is CASRLSTGNTGELFF. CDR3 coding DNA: TGTGCCAGCAGATTATCGACAGGGAACACCGGGGAGCTGTTTTTT.

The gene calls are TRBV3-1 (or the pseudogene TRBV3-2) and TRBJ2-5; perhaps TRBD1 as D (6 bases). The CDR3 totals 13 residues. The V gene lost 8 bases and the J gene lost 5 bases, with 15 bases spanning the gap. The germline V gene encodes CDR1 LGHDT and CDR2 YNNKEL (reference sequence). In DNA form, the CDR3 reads TGTGCCAGCGGCAAGGGGGTACAGGAGACCCAGTACTTC. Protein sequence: CASGKGVQETQYF.

Here the CDR3 reads CASSYTIGGLRSTTEAFF. CDR3 coding DNA: TGTGCCAGCAGTTACACCATAGGGGGCTTAAGGTCGACGACTGAAGCTTTCTTT. The rearrangement links TRBV6-2 or TRBV6-3 to TRBJ1-1, with 7 bases lining up with TRBD1. Germline assignment: CDR1 MNHEY and CDR2 SVGEGT. The CDR3 runs 18 residues. V lost 2 bases, J lost 5 bases, and 17 bases stayed unmatched.

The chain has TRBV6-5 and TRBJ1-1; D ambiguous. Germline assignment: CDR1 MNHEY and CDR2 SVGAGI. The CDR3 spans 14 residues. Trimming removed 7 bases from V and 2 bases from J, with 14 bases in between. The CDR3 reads CASMNGQFNTEAFF. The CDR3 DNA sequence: TGTGCCAGCATGAATGGGCAGTTCAACACTGAAGCTTTCTTT.

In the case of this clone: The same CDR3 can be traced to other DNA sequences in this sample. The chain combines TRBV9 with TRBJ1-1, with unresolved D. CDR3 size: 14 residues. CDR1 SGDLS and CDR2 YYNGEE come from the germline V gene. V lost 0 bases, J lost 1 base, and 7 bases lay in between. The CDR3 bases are TGTGCCAGCAGCGTAGGTCAGGCGAACACTGAAGCTTTCTTT. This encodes CASSVGQANTEAFF. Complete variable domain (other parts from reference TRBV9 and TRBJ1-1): DSGVTQTPKHLITATGQRVTLRCSPRSGDLSVYWYQQSLDQGLQFLIQYYNGEERAKGNILERFSAQQFPDLHSELNLSSLELGDSALYFCASSVGQANTEAFFGQGTRLTVV.

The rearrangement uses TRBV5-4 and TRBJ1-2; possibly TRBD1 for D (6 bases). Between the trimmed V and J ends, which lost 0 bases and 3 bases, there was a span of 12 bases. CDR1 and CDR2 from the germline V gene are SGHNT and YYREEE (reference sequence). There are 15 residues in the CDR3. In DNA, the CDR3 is TGTGCCAGCAGCTTGGACTCAGGGGTTTACTATGGCTACACCTTC. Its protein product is CASSLDSGVYYGYTF.